This entry describes one T cell receptor (beta chain). The antigen remains undetermined. These data originate in a study of cytomegalovirus exposure and HLA in healthy donors. Overall study findings and caveats: Upon later analysis, TCR association rates were observed to vary by HLA locus, being highest for DRB1 and lowest for HLA-C. The dataset shows that most TCR sequences were rare, while some public TCRs occurred in many donors.

V was shortened by 6 bases and J by 4 bases, with 13 bases between the two germline ends. The CDR3 length is 15 residues. Looked up from germline, CDR1 is SNHLY and CDR2 is FYNNEI. PCR was performed using 60 Vbeta and 13 Jbeta primers. The protocol was immunoSEQ multiplex PCR, while the TCRdb copy is restricted to in-frame clones and leaves out a portion. This repertoire shows 100,000 to 150,000 clones, over 70% found once; its top ten account for more than 7.5%. The donors gave bone marrow, and they were healthy. The chain employs TRBV2 and TRBJ2-6; D not certain. This sequence was found in a woman aged 50 to 60 in good health and CMV-seropositive. Sequencing was carried out using PBMCs. CDR3 bases: TGTGCCAGCAGCCAAGCCCTCCTGGGGGCCAACGTCCTGACTTTC. Encoded protein: CASSQALLGANVLTF.